A selection of T cell receptor beta chains follows, all from one sample in a study of molecular identifiers for immune sequencing clone quantification. One entry per CDR3 protein results from TCRdb running MiXCR on the PCR reads. Among approximately 630,000 distinct CDR3 sequences listed, around 25% were seen once. Sequencing used naive CD8+ T cells from blood, with Jurkat cell RNA spiked in. Receptor source: a human donor in good health. Some libraries in this study had Jurkat cell RNA spiked in. Each CDR3 is given with its conserved first and last residue. The order of the fields is clone size, J gene, D gene, V gene, CDR3 length, CDR3 protein, CDR3 DNA. A D gene is named only where the DNA matches it firmly. Clone size is not always given. Where it is, it says once, few, many or a class for expanded clones.

size: -
J: TRBJ1-1
D: -
V: TRBV12-3/TRBV12-4
length: 13
CDR3: CASSSGLDTEAFF
DNA: TGTGCCAGCAGTTCCGGGTTGGACACTGAAGCTTTCTTT

size: few
J: TRBJ1-2
D: TRBD1
V: TRBV3-1
length: 16
CDR3: CASSHEGQSANYGYTF
DNA: TGTGCCAGCAGCCATGAGGGACAGAGTGCTAACTATGGCTACACCTTC

size: -
J: TRBJ2-3
D: -
V: TRBV1
length: 17
CDR3: CTSSQEAGLAGDDTQYF
DNA: TGCACCAGCAGCCAAGAGGCAGGACTAGCGGGAGATGATACGCAGTATTTT

size: few
J: TRBJ2-1
D: -
V: TRBV19
length: 15
CDR3: CASSDSPPSYNEQFF
DNA: TGTGCCAGTAGTGACAGCCCCCCCTCCTACAATGAGCAGTTCTTC

size: -
J: TRBJ1-1
D: -
V: TRBV6-1
length: 15
CDR3: CASSFGIYMNTEAFF
DNA: TGTGCCAGCAGCTTCGGGATATACATGAACACTGAAGCTTTCTTT

size: many
J: TRBJ1-1
D: -
V: TRBV9
length: 13
CDR3: CASSSDVNTEAFF
DNA: TGTGCCAGCAGCTCAGACGTTAACACTGAAGCTTTCTTT

size: few
J: TRBJ1-1
D: TRBD1
V: TRBV27
length: 13
CDR3: CASSFQGGGEAFF
DNA: TGTGCCAGCAGTTTTCAGGGGGGCGGTGAAGCTTTCTTT

size: few
J: TRBJ2-1
D: -
V: TRBV7-2
length: 13
CDR3: CASSLLGTNEQFF
DNA: TGTGCCAGCAGCTTACTGGGGACGAATGAGCAGTTCTTC

size: -
J: TRBJ1-5
D: -
V: TRBV19
length: 14
CDR3: CATAPGRSPQPQHF
DNA: TGTGCCACCGCTCCGGGACGGTCCCCCCAGCCCCAGCATTTT

size: many
J: TRBJ2-3
D: -
V: TRBV4-3
length: 15
CDR3: CASSQGTVTTDTQYF
DNA: TGTGCCAGCAGCCAAGGGACGGTGACCACAGATACGCAGTATTTT

size: -
J: TRBJ1-5
D: -
V: TRBV7-2
length: 16
CDR3: CASSLGNKQYNQPQHF
DNA: TGTGCCAGCAGCTTAGGTAATAAGCAGTACAATCAGCCCCAGCATTTT

size: -
J: TRBJ1-5
D: -
V: TRBV28
length: 17
CDR3: CASRLFDDLGASQPQHF
DNA: TGTGCCAGCAGATTATTTGATGACCTAGGGGCATCTCAGCCCCAGCATTTT

size: -
J: TRBJ2-4
D: TRBD1
V: TRBV20-1
length: 13
CDR3: CCAYEQGQNIQNF
DNA: TGCTGTGCTTATGAACAGGGGCAAAACATTCAGAACTTC

size: -
J: TRBJ2-3
D: TRBD2
V: TRBV9
length: 15
CDR3: CASSVGGGDTDTQYF
DNA: TGTGCCAGCAGCGTAGGCGGGGGGGACACAGATACGCAGTATTTT

size: many
J: TRBJ2-7
D: TRBD1
V: TRBV27
length: 14
CDR3: CASSFQGQGSEQYF
DNA: TGTGCCAGCAGTTTCCAAGGACAGGGGTCCGAGCAGTACTTC

size: many
J: TRBJ2-5
D: -
V: TRBV12-3/TRBV12-4
length: 15
CDR3: CASSPRSGSQETQYF
DNA: TGTGCCAGCAGTCCCCGGTCGGGCTCGCAAGAGACCCAGTACTTC

size: many
J: TRBJ1-1
D: -
V: TRBV6-2/TRBV6-3
length: 13
CDR3: CASSYKGNTEAFF
DNA: TGTGCCAGCAGTTATAAAGGAAACACTGAAGCTTTCTTT

size: once
J: TRBJ2-4
D: -
V: TRBV10-2
length: 16
CDR3: CASSELGFLAKNIQYF
DNA: TGCGCCAGCAGTGAGTTGGGGTTTCTAGCCAAAAACATTCAGTACTTC

size: many
J: TRBJ2-3
D: -
V: TRBV9
length: 15
CDR3: CASTLGLRSTDTQYF
DNA: TGTGCCAGCACCCTGGGACTCAGAAGCACAGATACGCAGTATTTT

size: -
J: TRBJ2-2
D: -
V: TRBV25-1
length: 15
CDR3: CASSERTGRHGELFF
DNA: TGTGCCAGCAGTGAACGAACAGGTCGCCACGGGGAGCTGTTTTTT

size: -
J: TRBJ2-7
D: TRBD1
V: TRBV6-2/TRBV6-3
length: 15
CDR3: CASSHGTGGIYGQYF
DNA: TGTGCCAGCAGTCATGGGACAGGAGGAATCTACGGGCAGTACTTC

size: few
J: TRBJ1-1
D: -
V: TRBV12-5
length: 11
CDR3: CASGFGLEAFF
DNA: TGTGCTAGTGGTTTTGGGTTAGAAGCTTTCTTT